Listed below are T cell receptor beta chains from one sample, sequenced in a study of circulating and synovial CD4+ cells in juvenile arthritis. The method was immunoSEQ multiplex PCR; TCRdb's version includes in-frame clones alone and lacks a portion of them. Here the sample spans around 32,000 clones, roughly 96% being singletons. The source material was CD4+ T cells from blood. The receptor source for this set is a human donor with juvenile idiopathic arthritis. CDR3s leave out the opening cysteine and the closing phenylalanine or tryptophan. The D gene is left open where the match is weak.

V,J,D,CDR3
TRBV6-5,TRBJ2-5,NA,ASLQGPETQY
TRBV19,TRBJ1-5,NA,ASSMVGGIGQPQH
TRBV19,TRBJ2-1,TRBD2,ASSPSSGSSYNEQF
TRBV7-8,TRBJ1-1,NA,ASSYPAVNTEAF
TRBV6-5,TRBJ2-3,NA,ASSYRGSPDTQY
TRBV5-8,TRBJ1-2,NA,ASSTGTMLDGYT
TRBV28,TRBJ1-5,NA,ASSLGRHGQPQH
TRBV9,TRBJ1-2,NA,ASSVSTGNYGYT
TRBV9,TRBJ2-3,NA,ASSVEGQSTDTQY
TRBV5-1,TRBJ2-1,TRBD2,ASSYGGLAGGPNEQF
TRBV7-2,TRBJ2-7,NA,ASRVQGTPHEQY
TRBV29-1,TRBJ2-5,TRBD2,SVERTSGRAQETQY
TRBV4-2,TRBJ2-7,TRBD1,ASSYRDSTYEQY
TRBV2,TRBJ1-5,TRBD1,ASSISAGTGGSQPQH
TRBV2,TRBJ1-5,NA,ASSEAPRQGNQPQH
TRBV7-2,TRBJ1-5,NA,ASSLMARGSNQPQH
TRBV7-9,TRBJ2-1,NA,ASSLIAVFSYNEQF
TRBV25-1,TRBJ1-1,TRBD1,ASSYDRGRGTEAF
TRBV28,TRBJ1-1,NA,ASRWADNTEAF
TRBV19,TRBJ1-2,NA,ASSIEVGLSNYGYT
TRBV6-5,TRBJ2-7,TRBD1,ASRAGQGSEQY
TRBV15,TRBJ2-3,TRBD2,ATSRDPGLAGADTQY
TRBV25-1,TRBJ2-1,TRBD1,ASSEATGGSYNEQF
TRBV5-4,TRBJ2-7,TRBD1,ASSWSPGQGNEQY
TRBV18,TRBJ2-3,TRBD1,ASSPGQGADTQY
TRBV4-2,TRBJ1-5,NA,ASSQVGDGQPQH
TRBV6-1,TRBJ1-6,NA,ASSESDLLYSPLH
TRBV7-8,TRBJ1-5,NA,ASSLTRAPQPQH
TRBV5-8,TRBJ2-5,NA,ASSLLGGTQETQY
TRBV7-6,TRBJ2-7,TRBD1,ASSLRGQANSYEQY
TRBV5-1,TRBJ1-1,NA,ASSFRETGRTEAF
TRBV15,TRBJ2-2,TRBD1,ATSDRGQVMGELF
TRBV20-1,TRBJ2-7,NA,SPKLTYEQY
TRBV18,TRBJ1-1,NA,ASSREENTEAF
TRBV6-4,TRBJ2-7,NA,ASWGAPGPYEQY